This T cell receptor beta chain was sequenced for a study of cytomegalovirus exposure and HLA in healthy donors (dated by TCRdb to the late 2010s). General notes on the study: A later analysis indicated that the 90 to 150 validation repertoires were generated on the platform also employed for the 700 or so repertoires of the first cohort. The aim of the study was to test whether cataloging public T cell receptors could identify signatures of past pathogen exposure. High-throughput TCR immunosequencing, statistical association of individual TCRs with disease status, and machine learning were combined to predict cytomegalovirus infection status. A separate validation cohort of approximately 130 different subjects was used in addition to the roughly 620-subject first cohort.

In the case of this clone: Which antigen it targets is not known. Per-nucleotide qualities are absent, and no much larger clonotype sits a single base away.

CDR1 SGHRS and CDR2 YFSETQ are derived from the germline V gene. There are 15 amino acids in the CDR3, from cysteine to phenylalanine inclusive. The DNA shown is the 45-base CDR3, in frame from base 1. V lost 0 bases and J lost 4 bases; the stretch between them is 10 bases long. Separate from the approximately 700-subject first cohort, the validation cohort of about 120 subjects was the group to which the donors belonged. The protocol used for the library was the immunoSEQ multiplex PCR assay. The paper's processing steps were these. A statistical classification framework was built to diagnose cytomegalovirus status from the catalog of TCR beta chain sequences. The source is immuneACCESS, and TCRdb retained only in-frame sequences with V and J called. Part of the clones is not carried over; for the studies checked, unresolved V genes explain less than half of this, and the remainder is unexplained. The V and J calls and clone size are taken from that table; D and trimming were inferred from the DNA. Recorded for this sample are 250,000 to 400,000 clones; approximately 91% of them occurred a single time. The top ten constitute roughly 0.96% of the sample.

The research as a whole found: The validation cohort had no HLA typing available for a later analysis, so co-occurrence within that cohort was assessed over all 120 or so repertoires. Most TCR sequences were observed very rarely across donors, whereas some public TCRs were present in many individuals. A total of roughly 160 TCR beta chains were listed by the study as associated with cytomegalovirus. The classifier was reported to diagnose cytomegalovirus status with high specificity and sensitivity in both the original and validation cohorts. The authors suggested that the approach could potentially be extended to other disease states and immunological phenotypes. A later analysis found that TCRs clustered in the first cohort also tended to co-occur in the roughly 120 validation repertoires, with 94% of cluster scores above 0. Three of the identified cytomegalovirus-associated TCR beta chains were confirmed in vitro to be specific for cytomegalovirus antigens.

Material: PBMCs. The V and J genes are TRBV5-1 and TRBJ2-2, with the D segment identity uncertain. The clonotype comes from a man aged 25-45 years in good health and CMV-seronegative. The CDR3 corresponds to CASSLVISSTGELFF. The nucleotide sequence is given as TGCGCCAGCAGCTTGGTGATCAGTTCCACCGGGGAGCTGTTTTTT.